This T cell receptor beta chain was profiled in a study of blood T cell repertoires in COVID-19 (dated by TCRdb to 2018 to 2021). In the study overall: The collaborator samples originated in the United States, Italy and Spain and spanned the acute and convalescent phases of COVID-19. The dataset comprised deeply sampled blood TCRbeta repertoires from subjects exposed to, actively infected with, or recovered from COVID-19. Samples came from the ongoing ImmuneRACE study (first 160 participants) plus 1,254 subjects from 6 global collaborators. The material from the prospective study consisted of cDNA or gDNA derived from T cells, B-cell-depleted T cells, or PBMCs. Where available, HLA class I and class II types were taken from metadata supplied by the sample provider and were not determined by assay-based typing. A freely available public database, intended as a resource for researchers studying the immune response to SARS-CoV-2, is where the repertoires were released. Sample metadata almost always included a de-identified subject ID, COVID-19 status, age in years and sex.

About this clone: Its antigen has not been determined. The sample holds no much larger clone one base away, and base qualities are not on file.

Participants in the prospective study were aged roughly 18 to 100 years, lived in 24 United States geographic areas, and enrolled through a virtual design. Cohort assignment in the prospective study relied on participant-reported clinical history from a screening survey and a study questionnaire. ImmuneRACE Cohort 3 recovered participants were defined by two consecutive negative NP/OP PCR tests, healthcare professional clearance, or symptom resolution. In the prospective study, whole blood, serum and a nasopharyngeal or oropharyngeal swab were collected from each participant by mobile phlebotomists. Over an approximately 2-month period, participants in the prospective study had the option of providing additional blood draws and questionnaires. Before DNA extraction, prospective study blood samples were shipped either frozen or at room temperature. Points the paper makes about the study in general: The amount of clinical and demographic metadata varied by source and participant and was provided uncurated.

The germline V gene provides CDR1 SGHRS and CDR2 YFSETQ. V gives up 0 bases and J gives up 7 bases, and the segment between their germline ends measures 10 bases. The CDR3 has 13 amino acids, counting the end cysteine and phenylalanine. Of all the DNA, just the CDR3 is kept, 39 bases in frame from base 1. TCRbeta CDR3 regions were amplified from genomic DNA using the immunoSEQ Assay, a bias-controlled multiplex PCR. Per the authors' processing: The number of nucleated cells in each sample was estimated by amplification of reference gene primers within the assay. Sequence reads were collapsed and filtered to measure the absolute abundance of every unique TCRbeta CDR3 rearrangement. For each sample, productive Simpson clonality was calculated as the square root of Simpson's diversity index across productive rearrangements. TCRdb stores this immuneACCESS table with in-frame sequences only. Part of the clones is absent; in the studies checked, under half of the shortfall reflects unresolved V genes, and no reason is known for the rest. That table gives V, J and clone size, and the DNA gave D and trimming. The table for this sample lists fewer than 200,000 clones; roughly 83% of them were counted only once. Approximately 4% of the sample is held by the ten biggest clonotypes.

Specimen: PBMCs or T cells enriched from blood (not recorded which). The receptor was derived from a woman in her forties or fifties who had recovered from COVID-19. The sequence links TRBV5-1 to TRBJ1-1; the D gene is perhaps TRBD1, from 5 matching bases. The nucleotide sequence reads as follows: TGCGCCAGCAGCTTGGGGACAACAGGTGAAGCTTTCTTT. This translates into CASSLGTTGEAFF.